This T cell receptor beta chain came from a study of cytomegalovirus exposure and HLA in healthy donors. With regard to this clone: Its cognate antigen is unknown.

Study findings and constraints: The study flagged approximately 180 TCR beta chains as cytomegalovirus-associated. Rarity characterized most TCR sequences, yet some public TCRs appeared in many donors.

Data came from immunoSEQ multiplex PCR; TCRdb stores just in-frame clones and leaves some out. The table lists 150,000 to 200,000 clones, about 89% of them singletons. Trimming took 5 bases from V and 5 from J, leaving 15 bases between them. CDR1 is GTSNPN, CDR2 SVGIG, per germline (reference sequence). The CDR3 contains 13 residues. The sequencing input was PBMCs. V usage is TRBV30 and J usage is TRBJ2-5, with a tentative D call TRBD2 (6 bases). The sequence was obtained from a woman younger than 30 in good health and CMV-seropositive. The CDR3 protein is CAWVAGWGETQYF. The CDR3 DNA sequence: TGTGCCTGGGTTGCGGGGTGGGGGGAGACCCAGTACTTC.